This entry features one TCR beta chain sequence. Its antigen is unidentified. The data derive from a study of cytomegalovirus exposure and HLA in healthy donors. Study results and caveats: Reportedly, HLA-A and HLA-B alleles of most subjects were accurately predicted from TCR beta. Roughly uniform depth of sequencing across donors was assumed in presence/absence analyses. A few CMV-associated chains were confirmed in vitro to be specific for CMV antigens.

From germline, CDR1 is SGHDN and CDR2 FVKESK. This CDR3 is built from 14 residues. V was pared by 3 bases and J by 1 base, with 2 bases of the junction left unmatched. The study ran its PCR with 60 Vbeta and 13 Jbeta primers. The repertoire was sequenced with immunoSEQ multiplex PCR; TCRdb's copy has only in-frame clones and lacks some. The sample shows some 190,000 clones, 75% to 90% of them seen only once. The donors, nominally healthy at sampling, likely had unrecorded immune exposures. Specimen: PBMCs. This clonotype originated in a woman aged 30 to 39 in good health and CMV-seronegative. The chain employs TRBV14 and TRBJ2-5, with 7 bases fitting TRBD1. Here the CDR3 reads CASSHNRGQETQYF. In nucleotides, the CDR3 is TGTGCCAGCAGCCACAACAGGGGCCAAGAGACCCAGTACTTC.